This T cell receptor (beta chain) is drawn from a study of OX40 agonist ivuxolimab in advanced cancers. Study summary: Patients undergoing dose escalation presented with hepatocellular carcinoma, melanoma, renal cell or head and neck cancer. Allowance was made for prior anti-PD-1, anti-PD-L1 or anti-CTLA-4 therapy, and 40% had some. General study results and limits: Expanded clones tended on average to be more numerous among CD8+ T cells than CD4+. Within 6 weeks, CD4+ and CD8+ blood T cells expanded clonally at 0.1 to 3.0 mg/kg.

V lost 10 bases and J lost 2, with 16 bases in between. In germline, CDR1 is ENHRY, CDR2 SYGVKD. CDR3 length: 14 residues. A remark on this clone: Its matching antigen is unknown.

The method was immunoSEQ multiplex PCR; TCRdb's version includes in-frame clones alone and lacks a portion of them. The sample consists of 40,000 or so clones, 65% to 85% of them appearing once. The J gene is TRBJ2-3, the V gene TRBV10-3; D is possibly TRBD1 (5 bases). Sequencing used CD4+ or CD8+ T cells sorted from blood, obtained in a trial of the OX40 agonist ivuxolimab. This sequence originates from an adult with an advanced solid tumor such as melanoma, head and neck, liver or kidney cancer. The CDR3 DNA is TGTGCCACTTGGGCGACAGATACCACAGATACGCAGTATTTT. As protein: CATWATDTTDTQYF.